Shown below are 21 T cell receptor beta chains from a single sample sequenced in a study of Ad26.COV2.S vaccination and SARS-CoV-2 variants listed by TCRdb under 2021. The library relied on the immunoSEQ multiplex PCR assay. The table comes from immuneACCESS by way of TCRdb, which keeps in-frame sequences with V and J called. Part of the clones is missing from these tables; in studies checked, under half for an unresolved V gene and the rest for unknown reasons. This sample comprises under 500,000 clones, 92% of them detected only once. Of the sample, approximately 1.6% is held by the ten largest clones. Taken with the paper, the label for treatment or condition translates to: approximately 18 received Ad26.COV2.S at low or high dose, single or two shots; five or six received placebo; per-sample allocation not given. Repertoires of vaccine and placebo recipients were sequenced from samples collected on day 63 after the first injection.

The material sequenced was peripheral blood, taken in a trial of Ad26.COV2.S vaccine versus placebo. These receptors were taken from a person between 18 and 65 years old who received the Ad26.COV2.S COVID-19 vaccine or a placebo.

V usage is TRBV11-3 and J usage is TRBJ2-1; the D call may be TRBD1 or TRBD2 (5 bases each). The CDR3 spans 14 residues. Germline CDR1 and CDR2: SGHNT and YENEEA. Trimming removed 0 bases at V and 8 bases at J, with 11 bases between. The CDR3 region has the DNA TGTGCCAGCAGCTTAGATGGGGCCGGGGATGAGCAGTTCTTC. Amino acids: CASSLDGAGDEQFF.

The V gene is TRBV7-2, the J gene TRBJ1-1, with a tentative D call TRBD1 (5 bases). Germline values: CDR1 SGHTA, CDR2 FQGNSA. The CDR3 totals 15 residues. V shed 4 bases and J shed 0 bases, with 12 bases lying between them. CDR3: CASSSQTDMNTEAFF. DNA of the CDR3: TGTGCCAGCAGCTCTCAGACAGATATGAACACTGAAGCTTTCTTT.

This chain links TRBV6-2 or TRBV6-3 with TRBJ2-5, with D maybe TRBD1 (6 bases). V shed 2 bases and J shed 4 bases, with 20 bases lying between them. Germline lookup yields CDR1 MNHEY and CDR2 SVGEGT. There are 17 residues in the CDR3. This CDR3 reads CASSYEEGVWGRETQYF. CDR3 DNA: TGTGCCAGCAGTTACGAAGAGGGGGTTTGGGGGCGAGAGACCCAGTACTTC.

In regard to this clone: This same CDR3 is encoded by further DNA sequences in the sample. The rearrangement uses TRBV5-1 and TRBJ1-6; D gene ambiguous. Germline CDR1 SGHRS, CDR2 YFSETQ. This CDR3 is built from 13 residues. Trimming cost V 0 bases and J 6 bases, with 4 bases left between them. CDR3 sequence reads: CASSLEANSPLHF. The CDR3 DNA follows: TGCGCCAGCAGCTTGGAGGCTAATTCACCCCTCCACTTT.

The chain uses TRBV7-9 and TRBJ2-1, with 15 bases fitting TRBD2. Germline loops: CDR1 SEHNR, CDR2 FQNEAQ (reference sequence). The length of the CDR3 is 18 residues. The junction had 5 bases not matched to a gene; V was cut back by 5 bases and J by 0 bases. This CDR3 is CASSRTSGGESSYNEQFF. The CDR3 bases are TGTGCCAGCAGCCGGACTAGCGGGGGGGAAAGCTCCTACAATGAGCAGTTCTTC.

The chain uses TRBV5-4 and TRBJ1-1; D ambiguous. The CDR3 is 14 residues long. The V gene lost 0 bases and the J gene lost 4 bases, with 10 bases spanning the gap. Germline CDR1 SGHNT, CDR2 YYREEE (reference sequence). The CDR3 loop reads CASSLALGGTEAFF. The DNA of the CDR3 is TGTGCCAGCAGCTTGGCCCTTGGCGGCACTGAAGCTTTCTTT. Full variable domain (outside the CDR3, taken from reference TRBV5-4 and TRBJ1-1): ETGVTQSPTHLIKTRGQQVTLRCSSQSGHNTVSWYQQALGQGPQFIFQYYREEENGRGNFPPRFSGLQFPNYSSELNVNALELDDSALYLCASSLALGGTEAFFGQGTRLTVV.

The chain links TRBV10-3 to TRBJ1-5; TRBD1 matches at 7 bases. The germline CDR1 and CDR2 sequences are ENHRY and SYGVKD. CDR3 size: 13 residues. Trimming cost V 6 bases and J 5 bases; bases outside gene matches: 4. The CDR3 nucleotides read TGTGCCATCAGCCGAGACAGGGATCAGCCCCAGCATTTT. This encodes CAISRDRDQPQHF.

This rearrangement joins TRBV4-1 to TRBJ2-2; TRBD1 matches 7 bases. The V gene's germline CDR1 is MGHRA and CDR2 YSYEKL. The CDR3 extends over 16 amino acids. The junction had 9 bases not matched to a gene; V was cut back by 6 bases and J by 2 bases. This CDR3 is CASSPTGTANTGELFF. CDR3 nucleotides: TGCGCCAGCAGTCCTACCGGGACAGCCAACACCGGGGAGCTGTTTTTT.

The genes are TRBV6-6 and TRBJ1-2; D call uncertain. Germline CDR1 reads MNHNY; CDR2 reads SVGAGI (reference sequence). V was pared by 0 bases and J by 2 bases, with 10 bases between. The CDR3 sequence is 15 residues long. The DNA of the CDR3 is TGTGCCAGCAGTTACTCCTGGACGGAAAACTATGGCTACACCTTC. Residues: CASSYSWTENYGYTF.

This chain uses TRBV6-6 with TRBJ2-7, with D uncertain. The CDR3 has 15 amino acids. From germline, CDR1 is MNHNY and CDR2 SVGAGI (reference sequence). Trimming removed 7 bases from V and 2 bases from J, with 18 bases in between. CDR3 in amino acids: CASTDPGAVPYEQYF. In DNA, the CDR3 is TGTGCCAGCACCGATCCGGGTGCCGTACCCTACGAGCAGTACTTC.

The chain joins TRBV6-5 to TRBJ2-1, with D maybe TRBD2 (6 bases). This CDR3 comprises 13 residues. The ends were cut back, 8 bases at V and 3 bases at J, with 11 bases in the middle. Germline CDR1 MNHEY, CDR2 SVGAGI. The CDR3 DNA follows: TGTGCCAGCTCGGCGGGGATCTACAATGAGCAGTTCTTC. This gives the protein CASSAGIYNEQFF.

V and J are TRBV6-6 and TRBJ2-5; 10 bases are a match to TRBD1. Germline values: CDR1 MNHNY, CDR2 SVGAGI (reference sequence). CDR3 length: 17 residues. The junction had 14 bases not matched to a gene; V was cut back by 5 bases and J by 5 bases. The CDR3 DNA is TGTGCCAGCAGTCTCCGACAGGGGGCCCGGGGGAAGGAGACCCAGTACTTC. Protein: CASSLRQGARGKETQYF.

V and J are TRBV7-2 and TRBJ2-1; D might be TRBD2 (7 bases). Germline V gene lookup returns CDR1 SGHTA and CDR2 FQGNSA. The ends were cut back, 4 bases at V and 0 bases at J, with 13 bases in the middle. This CDR3 is built from 16 residues. For the CDR3, the DNA is TGTGCCAGCAGCTACCGCGGGGGCCCCTCCTACAATGAGCAGTTCTTC. This sequence encodes CASSYRGGPSYNEQFF. Full variable domain (rest looked up from reference TRBV7-2 and TRBJ2-1): GAGVSQSPSNKVTEKGKDVELRCDPISGHTALYWYRQSLGQGLEFLIYFQGNSAPDKSGLPSDRFSAERTGGSVSTLTIQRTQQEDSAVYLCASSYRGGPSYNEQFFGPGTRLTVL.

The rearrangement uses TRBV7-9 and TRBJ2-3; D call uncertain. This CDR3 spans 13 amino acids. The V gene lost 1 base and the J gene lost 2 bases, with 4 bases spanning the gap. Germline V gene data show CDR1 as SEHNR and CDR2 as FQNEAQ (reference sequence). The CDR3 region is CASSLVITDTQYF. CDR3 in DNA: TGTGCCAGCAGCTTAGTAATCACAGATACGCAGTATTTT. The variable domain in full, with the rest retrieved from reference TRBV7-9 and TRBJ2-3, is DTGVSQNPRHKITKRGQNVTFRCDPISEHNRLYWYRQTLGQGPEFLTYFQNEAQLEKSRLLSDRFSAERPKGSFSTLEIQRTEQGDSAMYLCASSLVITDTQYFGPGTRLTVL.

The chain uses TRBV4-2 and TRBJ2-3, with 13 bases identical to TRBD2. Trimming removed 2 bases from V and 7 bases from J; junction bases left unmatched: 9. CDR1 and CDR2 (germline): LGHNA, YNFKEQ. The CDR3 is made up of 17 amino acids. CDR3 sequence (DNA): TGTGCCAGCAGCCAATTTACTAGCGGGGGGGCGTTACATACGCAGTATTTT. As protein: CASSQFTSGGALHTQYF.

V gene TRBV7-2 combines with J gene TRBJ2-3, with 7 nucleotides matching TRBD2. The CDR3 sequence is 14 residues long. CDR1 is SGHTA, CDR2 FQGNSA, per germline. V trimming: 5 bases; J trimming: 5 bases; junction bases outside the gene matches: 7. The CDR3 reads CASSPGDYEDTQYF. CDR3 sequence (DNA): TGTGCCAGCAGCCCGGGGGACTACGAAGATACGCAGTATTTT.

The DNA of the CDR3 is TGTGCCAGCAGTTTCGCAGGGGTCGGAGAGACCCAGTACTTC. The encoded protein is CASSFAGVGETQYF. V gene TRBV27 combines with J gene TRBJ2-5, with a possible D match to TRBD1 (6 bases). CDR1 MNHEY and CDR2 SMNVEV come from the germline V gene (reference sequence). The V gene lost 3 bases and the J gene lost 4 bases, with 12 bases spanning the gap. This CDR3 region has 14 residues.

The gene calls are TRBV3-1 (or the pseudogene TRBV3-2) and TRBJ2-2; TRBD1 matches at 7 bases. Germline V gene data show CDR1 as LGHDT and CDR2 as YNNKEL (reference sequence). The CDR3 has 20 amino acids. V dropped 7 bases and J dropped 1; count of bases not matched to a gene: 21. The DNA for the CDR3 is TGTGCCAGCATGCAGAAAAGACCGGGCCTGGGGACAGAGAACACCGGGGAGCTGTTTTTT. As protein: CASMQKRPGLGTENTGELFF.

About this clone itself: One end of the junction varies from germline; a read error may be responsible. The chain joins TRBV28 to TRBJ1-2; D ambiguous. There are 10 residues in the CDR3. CDR1 MDHEN and CDR2 SYDVKM come from the germline V gene. CDR3 in amino acids: CASSGPWQSF. DNA of the CDR3: TGTGCCAGCAGTGGCCCATGGCAGAGCTTC.

This rearrangement joins TRBV28 to TRBJ2-7; 10 nucleotides agree with TRBD2. In germline, CDR1 is MDHEN, CDR2 SYDVKM. This CDR3 comprises 14 residues. The V segment lost 2 bases and the J segment 5 bases; nucleotides outside the gene matches: 3. CDR3 in DNA: TGTGCCAGCAGTTTAAGCGGGGGGGCCCACGAGCAGTACTTC. It encodes CASSLSGGAHEQYF.

This chain connects TRBV7-9 to TRBJ1-2; D is undetermined. There are 16 residues in the CDR3. The V end was cut by 0 bases, the J end by 4 bases, with 15 bases between. Germline CDR1 reads SEHNR; CDR2 reads FQNEAQ (reference sequence). The DNA of the CDR3 is TGTGCCAGCAGCTTAGCAGGACGGAGCTCCTTCTATGGCTACACCTTC. Protein: CASSLAGRSSFYGYTF.